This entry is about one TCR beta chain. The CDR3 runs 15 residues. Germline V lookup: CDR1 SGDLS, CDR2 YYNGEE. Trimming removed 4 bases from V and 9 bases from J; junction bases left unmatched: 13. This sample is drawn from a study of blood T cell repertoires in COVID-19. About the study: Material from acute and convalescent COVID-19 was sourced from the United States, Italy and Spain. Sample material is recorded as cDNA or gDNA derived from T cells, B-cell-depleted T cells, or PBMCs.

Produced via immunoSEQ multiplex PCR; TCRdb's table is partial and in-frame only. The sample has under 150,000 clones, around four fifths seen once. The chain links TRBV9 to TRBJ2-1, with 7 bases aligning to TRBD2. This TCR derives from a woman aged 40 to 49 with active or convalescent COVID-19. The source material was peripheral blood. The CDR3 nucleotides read TGTGCCAGCAGCCCCGGCGGGTTCCGGGAGGCTGAGCAGTTCTTC. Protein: CASSPGGFREAEQFF.